The 16 T cell receptor beta chains given below trace back to one sample, sequenced in a study of blood T cells in healthy people across ages. A second PCR, run for roughly 7 to 11 cycles, used a sample-barcoded 5' primer plus a J-beta primer mix. TCRdb called the 5' RACE reads again in MiXCR, with one record for every CDR3 protein. The data show around 1,800,000 distinct CDR3 sequences, about two fifths seen once. Material: blood. These receptors all stem from a human donor in good health.

The V gene is TRBV12-3 or TRBV12-4, the J gene TRBJ2-3, with TRBD1 matching over 9 bases. The CDR3 covers 15 residues. V dropped 3 bases and J dropped 4; count of bases not matched to a gene: 5. Here the CDR3 reads CASSLLQGASDTQYF. CDR3 bases: TGTGCCAGCAGTTTGTTACAGGGGGCCTCAGATACGCAGTATTTT.

The chain couples TRBV15 to TRBJ1-5; D unclear. Between the trimmed V and J ends, which lost 3 bases and 7 bases, there was a span of 13 bases. The CDR3 has 14 amino acids. CDR1 and CDR2 (germline): LNHNV, YYDKDF (reference sequence). The CDR3 region has the DNA TGTGCCACCAGCAGCGGCGATGAGAGCCAGCCCCAGCATTTT. Residues: CATSSGDESQPQHF.

The chain couples TRBV6-5 to TRBJ1-5; TRBD1 aligns across 9 bases. The CDR3 extends over 21 amino acids. Germline-derived CDR1 and CDR2 are MNHEY and SVGAGI. Losses at the gene ends were 2 bases for V and 3 bases for J; bases not matched to a gene: 20. As DNA, the CDR3 is TGTGCCAGCAGTTACGCAGTCCCGGGACAGGGAAAGGAGTGGAACAATCAGCCCCAGCATTTT. Translated: CASSYAVPGQGKEWNNQPQHF.

This clonotype was counted a few times. This chain connects TRBV2 to TRBJ1-1, with D perhaps TRBD1 (5 bases). Germline V gene lookup returns CDR1 SNHLY and CDR2 FYNNEI. Trimming shortened V by 3 bases and J by 1 base, and 15 bases separated the two germline ends. This CDR3 spans 16 amino acids. CDR3 loop: CASSDAGFGRNTEAFF. The CDR3 nucleotides read TGTGCCAGCAGTGATGCAGGGTTCGGGAGGAACACTGAAGCTTTCTTT. The full variable domain, its missing parts supplied by reference TRBV2 and TRBJ1-1, is EPEVTQTPSHQVTQMGQEVILRCVPISNHLYFYWYRQILGQKVEFLVSFYNNEISEKSEIFDDQFSVERPDGSNFTLKIRSTKLEDSAMYFCASSDAGFGRNTEAFFGQGTRLTVV.

The chain combines TRBV4-2 with TRBJ2-2; 8 positions match TRBD2. Germline lookup yields CDR1 LGHNA and CDR2 YNFKEQ. This CDR3 spans 17 amino acids. V lost 0 bases, J lost 0 bases, and 3 bases stayed unmatched. CDR3 sequence (DNA): TGTGCCAGCAGCCAAGATAGCGGGACGACGAACACCGGGGAGCTGTTTTTT. This encodes CASSQDSGTTNTGELFF.

V is TRBV5-1 and J is TRBJ1-2; maybe TRBD1 (5 bases). CDR1 SGHRS and CDR2 YFSETQ come from the germline V gene. The ends were cut back, 2 bases at V and 4 bases at J, with 15 bases in the middle. The length of the CDR3 is 15 residues. This CDR3 reads CASSLFSGTSYGYTF. The CDR3 DNA reads TGCGCCAGCAGCTTATTTTCCGGGACCAGCTATGGCTACACCTTC.

Only a few counts were recorded for this clonotype. The V call is TRBV29-1, the J call TRBJ1-1, with D possibly matching TRBD1 (5 bases). The CDR3 has 13 amino acids. Germline loops: CDR1 SQVTM, CDR2 ANQGSEA. Trimming cost V 7 bases and J 5 bases, with 17 bases left between them. CDR3: CSATNQGTTEAFF. CDR3 coding DNA: TGCAGCGCTACGAATCAGGGTACGACTGAAGCTTTCTTT. The full variable domain, completed using reference TRBV29-1 and TRBJ1-1, is SAVISQKPSRDICQRGTSLTIQCQVDSQVTMMFWYRQQPGQSLTLIATANQGSEATYESGFVIDKFPISRPNLTFSTLTVSNMSPEDSSIYLCSATNQGTTEAFFGQGTRLTVV.

V gene TRBV6-2 or TRBV6-3 combines with J gene TRBJ1-1; the D gene is possibly TRBD1 (5 bases). The V end was cut by 6 bases, the J end by 12 bases, with 20 bases between. This CDR3 contains 13 residues. CDR1 is MNHEY, CDR2 SVGEGT, per germline. CDR3 sequence (DNA): TGTGCCAGCAGCTCCCGGGGGGGAGGACGGACTTTCTTT. It encodes CASSSRGGGRTFF.

The CDR3 DNA reads TGCAGTGCTAGCCGAGAGGGGGGCCAGTTTCTATATGGCTACACCTTC. Translating gives CSASREGGQFLYGYTF. The gene calls are TRBV20-1 and TRBJ1-2, with a tentative D call TRBD1 (6 bases). Germline-derived CDR1 and CDR2 are DFQATT and SNEGSKA (reference sequence). CDR3 size: 16 residues. V was trimmed by 3 bases and J by 5 bases, leaving 22 bases between them.

This clonotype came up a few times. V gene TRBV6-5 combines with J gene TRBJ2-7, with D possibly TRBD2 on 6 matching bases. Germline CDR1 reads MNHEY; CDR2 reads SVGAGI. The CDR3 is 14 amino acids. Trimming stripped 5 bases from V and 0 bases from J, with 11 bases between. The CDR3 sequence is CASSTPGLSYEQYF. CDR3 DNA sequence: TGTGCCAGCAGTACACCGGGACTCTCCTACGAGCAGTACTTC.

This rearrangement joins TRBV9 to TRBJ2-1, with 11 bases fitting TRBD2. With 2 bases clipped from V and 12 bases from J, the junction kept 10 bases outside the gene matches. Per the germline V gene, CDR1 is SGDLS and CDR2 is YYNGEE. The CDR3 runs 15 residues. The CDR3 DNA reads TGTGCCAGCAGCGTCTCTAGCGGGGGGCCTCTTGGGCAGTTCTTC. Its protein product is CASSVSSGGPLGQFF.

V gene TRBV7-2 combines with J gene TRBJ1-5; D possibly corresponds to TRBD1 (5 bases). The V end was cut by 4 bases, the J end by 2 bases, with 12 bases between. The CDR3 has 15 residues. CDR1 and CDR2 (germline): SGHTA, FQGNSA. The CDR3 loop is CASSSGVGGNQPQHF. CDR3 DNA sequence: TGTGCCAGCAGCTCCGGGGTGGGGGGCAATCAGCCCCAGCATTTT.

V and J are TRBV6-1 and TRBJ1-2; TRBD1 might be the D (5 bases). Trimming pared 4 bases from V and 4 bases from J, leaving 16 bases between. Germline CDR1 is MNHNS and CDR2 is SASEGT. The CDR3 length is 15 residues. The CDR3 sequence is CASSAPRGVGYGYTF. CDR3 sequence (DNA): TGTGCCAGCAGTGCGCCGAGGGGTGTTGGCTATGGCTACACCTTC.

The rearrangement joins TRBV20-1 to TRBJ1-1; D might be TRBD1 (6 bases). The germline CDR1 and CDR2 sequences are DFQATT and SNEGSKA (reference sequence). The V end lost 0 bases, the J end lost 7 bases, and 18 bases lay between the germline ends. This CDR3 spans 15 amino acids. The CDR3 DNA is TGCAGTGCTAGAGACCGACTAACAGGGTCCATTGAAGCTTTCTTT. It encodes CSARDRLTGSIEAFF.

This clonotype was observed a few times. The J gene is TRBJ2-2, the V gene TRBV29-1; 7 nucleotides line up with TRBD1. Per germline, CDR1 SQVTM and CDR2 ANQGSEA. The CDR3 has 14 amino acids. V lost 4 bases and J lost 0; bases outside the gene matches: 2. CDR3 nucleotides: TGCAGCGTTGGACAGGGTACGAACACCGGGGAGCTGTTTTTT. This codes for CSVGQGTNTGELFF.

V and J are TRBV29-1 and TRBJ1-2; D is possibly TRBD1 (5 bases). CDR1 SQVTM and CDR2 ANQGSEA come from the germline V gene. CDR3 length: 12 amino acids. V dropped 6 bases and J dropped 7 bases, with 15 bases sitting between them. The CDR3 coding sequence is TGCAGCGTCATACCAGGGTCGGGTGGCTACACCTTC. This translates into CSVIPGSGGYTF.